The clone carrying this T cell receptor (beta chain) showed up just a few times. This record belongs to a study of cytomegalovirus exposure and HLA in healthy donors. Study at large: Unique TCR beta sequences numbering approximately 120 million came from about 180 million T cells in an earlier analysis. Within an early data release were about 85 million unique TCRs drawn from HLA-typed donors.

The PCR ran on 60 Vbeta and 13 Jbeta primers. The protocol was immunoSEQ multiplex PCR, while the TCRdb copy is restricted to in-frame clones and leaves out a portion. The sample has over 70,000 clones; around 82% are singletons. The sequencing input was PBMCs. This TCR derives from a man younger than 35 in good health and CMV-seronegative.

CDR3 sequence: CASTLGQGASYEQYF. CDR3 coding DNA: TGTGCCAGCACCCTCGGACAGGGGGCCTCCTACGAGCAGTACTTC. The chain is built from TRBV9 and TRBJ2-7, with 11 bases identical to TRBD1. The CDR3 runs 15 residues. Per germline, CDR1 SGDLS and CDR2 YYNGEE. V lost 6 bases, J lost 0 bases, and 5 bases stayed unmatched.